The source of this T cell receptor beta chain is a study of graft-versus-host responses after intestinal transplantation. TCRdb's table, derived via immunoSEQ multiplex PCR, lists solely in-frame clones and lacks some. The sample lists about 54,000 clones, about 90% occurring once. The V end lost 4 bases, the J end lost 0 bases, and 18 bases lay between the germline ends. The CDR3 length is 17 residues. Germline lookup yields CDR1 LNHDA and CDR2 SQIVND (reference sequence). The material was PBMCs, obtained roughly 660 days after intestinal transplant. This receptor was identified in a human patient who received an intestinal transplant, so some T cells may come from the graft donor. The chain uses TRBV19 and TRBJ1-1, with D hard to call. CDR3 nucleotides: TGTGCCAGTAGTACTCGAGTGTTTGGCGGGGTGAACACTGAAGCTTTCTTT. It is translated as CASSTRVFGGVNTEAFF.